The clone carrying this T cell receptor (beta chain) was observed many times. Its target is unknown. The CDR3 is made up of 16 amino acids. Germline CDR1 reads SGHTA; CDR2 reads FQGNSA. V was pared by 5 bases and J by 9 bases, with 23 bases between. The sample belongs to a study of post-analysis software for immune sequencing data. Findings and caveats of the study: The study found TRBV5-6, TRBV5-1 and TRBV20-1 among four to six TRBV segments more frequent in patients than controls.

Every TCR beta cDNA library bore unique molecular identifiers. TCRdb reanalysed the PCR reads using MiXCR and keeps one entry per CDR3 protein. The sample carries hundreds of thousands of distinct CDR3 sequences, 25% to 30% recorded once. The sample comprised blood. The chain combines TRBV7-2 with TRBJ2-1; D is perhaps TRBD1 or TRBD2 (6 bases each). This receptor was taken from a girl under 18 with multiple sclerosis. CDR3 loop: CASSPPGAPRGVEQFF. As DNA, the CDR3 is TGTGCCAGCAGCCCCCCGGGGGCCCCCCGTGGTGTTGAGCAGTTCTTC.